This TCR beta chain was profiled in a study of Graves' ophthalmopathy and Graves' hyperthyroidism. For the study at large: Peripheral blood sampling occurred at initial diagnosis, before any treatment.

Concerning this clonotype itself: Its matching antigen is unknown.

Whole-study findings and limits: Most expanded clonotypes from thyroid (those above 0.001 frequency) were also found in blood.

Amplification from RNA transcripts yielded the TCR beta CDR3 regions. The first-round RT-PCR employed HTBI primers together with the Qiagen OneStep RT-PCR kit. A multiplex PCR was then performed as the second round. Each CDR3 protein gets one entry after TCRdb re-called the multiplex PCR reads with MiXCR. Altogether about 480,000 distinct CDR3 sequences are present, around 15% being singletons, with the ten largest covering approximately 9.8%. The CDR3 totals 16 residues. J was trimmed by 3 bases and V by 4 bases; bases with no gene match: 6. Germline CDR1 LGHDT, CDR2 YNNKEL (reference sequence). The chain has TRBV3-1 and TRBJ2-7, with 13 bases matching TRBD2. Sequencing input: blood. The sequence derives from a woman aged 30 to 39 with Graves' ophthalmopathy. CDR3 in DNA: TGTGCCAGCAGCCCTCCGGGACTAGCGGGGAACTACGAGCAGTACTTC. This translates into CASSPPGLAGNYEQYF.